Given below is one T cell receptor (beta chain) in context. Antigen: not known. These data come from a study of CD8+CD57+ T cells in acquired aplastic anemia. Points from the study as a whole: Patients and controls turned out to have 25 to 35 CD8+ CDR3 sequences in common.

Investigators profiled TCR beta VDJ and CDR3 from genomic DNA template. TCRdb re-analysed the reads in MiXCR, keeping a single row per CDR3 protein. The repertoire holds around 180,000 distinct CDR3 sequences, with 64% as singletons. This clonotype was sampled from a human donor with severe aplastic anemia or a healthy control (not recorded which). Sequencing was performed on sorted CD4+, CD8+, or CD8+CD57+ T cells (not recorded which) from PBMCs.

The CDR3 DNA follows: TGCAGCGTTGTAAGGGACACCTCCTCCTACGAGCAGTACTTC. This translates into CSVVRDTSSYEQYF. This sequence joins TRBV29-1 and TRBJ2-7; D perhaps matches TRBD1 (6 bases). Germline CDR1 and CDR2: SQVTM and ANQGSEA. This CDR3 has 14 amino acids. With 4 bases removed from V and 0 bases from J, the gap between germline ends came to 13 bases.